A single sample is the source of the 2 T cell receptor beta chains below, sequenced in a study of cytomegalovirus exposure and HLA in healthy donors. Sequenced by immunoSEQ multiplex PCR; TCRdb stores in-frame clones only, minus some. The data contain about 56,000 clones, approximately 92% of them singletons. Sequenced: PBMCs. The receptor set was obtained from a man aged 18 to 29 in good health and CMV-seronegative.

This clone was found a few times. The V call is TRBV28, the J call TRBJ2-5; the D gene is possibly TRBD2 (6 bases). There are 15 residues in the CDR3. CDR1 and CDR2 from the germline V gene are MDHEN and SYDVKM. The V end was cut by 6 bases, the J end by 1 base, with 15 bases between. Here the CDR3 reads CASRPRGYSQETQYF. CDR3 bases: TGTGCCAGCAGACCACGGGGGTACTCCCAAGAGACCCAGTACTTC. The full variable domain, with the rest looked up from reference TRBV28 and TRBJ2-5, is DVKVTQSSRYLVKRTGEKVFLECVQDMDHENMFWYRQDPGLGLRLIYFSYDVKMKEKGDIPEGYSVSREKKERFSLILESASTNQTSMYLCASRPRGYSQETQYFGPGTRLLVL.

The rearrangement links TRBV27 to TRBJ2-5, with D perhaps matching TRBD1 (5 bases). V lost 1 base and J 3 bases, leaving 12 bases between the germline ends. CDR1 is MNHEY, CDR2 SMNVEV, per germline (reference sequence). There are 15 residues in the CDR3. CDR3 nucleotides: TGTGCCAGCAGTTTATACCCAGACAGAAAAGAGACCCAGTACTTC. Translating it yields CASSLYPDRKETQYF.